The rows below give T cell receptor beta chains drawn from one sample of a study of cytomegalovirus exposure and HLA in healthy donors. Clones were sequenced by immunoSEQ multiplex PCR, and TCRdb holds only the in-frame ones, with some missing. The sample contains around 200,000 clones, about 75% of which appear only once. The specimen was PBMCs. The receptors here all came from a male donor in good health and CMV-seronegative. Both conserved end residues are part of each CDR3. Each record gives: clone size, D gene, J gene, V gene, CDR3 protein, CDR3 DNA. D genes are given only for firm matches. Size is stated for part of the rows, as once, few or many counts, or as a class when the clone is expanded.

clone_size: .
d_call: TRBD1
j_call: TRBJ1-6
v_call: TRBV13
cdr3_aa: CASSSGTGNSPLHF
cdr3_nt: TGTGCCAGCAGCTCCGGGACAGGGAATTCACCCCTCCACTTT

clone_size: .
d_call: .
j_call: TRBJ1-1
v_call: TRBV13
cdr3_aa: CASSYNRVTEAFF
cdr3_nt: TGTGCCAGCAGCTACAACAGGGTCACTGAAGCTTTCTTT

clone_size: .
d_call: TRBD1
j_call: TRBJ1-1
v_call: TRBV29-1
cdr3_aa: CSVRPGQVNTEAFF
cdr3_nt: TGCAGCGTTAGACCGGGACAGGTAAACACTGAAGCTTTCTTT

clone_size: .
d_call: .
j_call: TRBJ2-7
v_call: TRBV5-4
cdr3_aa: CASSMGRGLNEQYF
cdr3_nt: TGTGCCAGCAGCATGGGACGAGGACTGAACGAGCAGTACTTC

clone_size: .
d_call: TRBD1
j_call: TRBJ2-7
v_call: TRBV7-8
cdr3_aa: CASSLDRGYEQYF
cdr3_nt: TGTGCCAGCAGCTTGGACAGGGGCTACGAGCAGTACTTC

clone_size: once
d_call: TRBD2
j_call: TRBJ2-3
v_call: TRBV27
cdr3_aa: CASSKRLAGPSTDTQYF
cdr3_nt: TGTGCCAGCAGTAAAAGACTAGCGGGACCGAGCACAGATACGCAGTATTTT

clone_size: few
d_call: .
j_call: TRBJ1-6
v_call: TRBV12-2
cdr3_aa: CASRLAGQGRISSYNSPLHF
cdr3_nt: TGTGCAAGTCGCTTAGCCGGACAGGGCCGGATCAGCTCCTATAATTCACCCCTCCACTTT

clone_size: .
d_call: .
j_call: TRBJ1-2
v_call: TRBV5-3
cdr3_aa: CARSLFRVPYGYTF
cdr3_nt: TGTGCCAGAAGCTTGTTCAGGGTCCCCTATGGCTACACCTTC

clone_size: .
d_call: .
j_call: TRBJ1-3
v_call: TRBV5-5
cdr3_aa: CASSTTGSGNTIYF
cdr3_nt: TGTGCCAGCAGCACGACGGGCTCTGGAAACACCATATATTTT

clone_size: once
d_call: TRBD2
j_call: TRBJ2-7
v_call: TRBV6-5
cdr3_aa: CASSFGGGSYEQYF
cdr3_nt: TGTGCCAGCAGTTTCGGGGGGGGGAGCTACGAGCAGTACTTC

clone_size: .
d_call: .
j_call: TRBJ2-1
v_call: TRBV4-2
cdr3_aa: CASSQDTRFNNEQFF
cdr3_nt: TGTGCCAGCAGCCAAGACACTAGATTTAACAATGAGCAGTTCTTC

clone_size: .
d_call: TRBD1
j_call: TRBJ1-6
v_call: TRBV27
cdr3_aa: CASSTIQGTYNSPLHF
cdr3_nt: TGTGCCAGCAGTACCATACAGGGGACCTATAATTCACCCCTCCACTTT

clone_size: once
d_call: .
j_call: TRBJ2-6
v_call: TRBV7-8
cdr3_aa: CASSLEGGASDGANVLTF
cdr3_nt: TGTGCCAGCAGCTTAGAAGGGGGGGCATCAGATGGGGCCAACGTCCTGACTTTC

clone_size: .
d_call: .
j_call: TRBJ1-5
v_call: TRBV10-3
cdr3_aa: CAISEGRGSQPQHF
cdr3_nt: TGTGCCATCAGTGAGGGGAGGGGTTCCCAGCCCCAGCATTTT